The 7 T cell receptor beta chains below all came from one sample that was sequenced in a study of T cell changes during pregnancy in multiple sclerosis. Assay used: immunoSEQ multiplex PCR; TCRdb lists only in-frame clones, some missing. The repertoire holds 50,000 to 60,000 clones, with roughly nine tenths as singletons. Sequenced material: CD4+ T cells from peripheral blood mononuclear cells, taken in the first trimester of pregnancy. All receptors derive from a female donor with multiple sclerosis, enrolled in a pregnancy study.

This clone was seen once. The chain employs TRBV7-7 and TRBJ1-2; D is uncertain. Germline V CDR1 and CDR2: SSHAT, FNYEAQ (reference sequence). This CDR3 has 10 residues. V dropped 3 bases and J dropped 8 bases, with 4 bases sitting between them. The CDR3 nucleotides are TGTGCCAGCAGCTTCGCGGGCTACACCTTC. It yields the protein CASSFAGYTF.

V usage is TRBV4-2 and J usage is TRBJ1-3; 8 bases match TRBD1. Per germline, CDR1 LGHNA and CDR2 YNFKEQ. The V and J ends lost 3 bases and 6 bases, in that order; junction bases with no gene match: 7. The CDR3 has 15 amino acids. DNA of the CDR3: TGTGCCAGCAGCCAGAGGACAGGGAAAGAAAACACCATATATTTT. Translated: CASSQRTGKENTIYF.

The chain has TRBV9 and TRBJ2-2, with a tentative D call TRBD2 (6 bases). V was trimmed by 6 bases and J by 4 bases, leaving 16 bases between them. Germline CDR1 is SGDLS and CDR2 is YYNGEE. The CDR3 consists of 15 residues. CDR3 nucleotides: TGTGCCAGCACCCCCGTGAGGGGAGGCACCGGGGAGCTGTTTTTT. Translation gives CASTPVRGGTGELFF.

The CDR3 sequence: CASSKADDRGPNQPQHF. The CDR3 coding sequence is TGTGCCAGCAGCAAAGCGGATGACAGGGGCCCCAATCAGCCCCAGCATTTT. The rearrangement joins TRBV21-1 to TRBJ1-5; TRBD1 is the table's D call and was not checked against the DNA. TRBV21-1 is termed a pseudogene. The CDR3 covers 17 residues.

This clone has just one count. The chain links TRBV2 to TRBJ2-1, with D maybe TRBD2 (6 bases). In germline, CDR1 is SNHLY, CDR2 FYNNEI. The CDR3 is 14 residues long. V was cut by 2 bases and J by 8 bases, with 13 bases left in between. The CDR3 nucleotides are TGTGCCAGCAGTGAATTTGGGGGGTTCGATGAGCAGTTCTTC. Amino acid sequence: CASSEFGGFDEQFF.

This clone has just one count. V gene TRBV7-2 combines with J gene TRBJ2-7; weak D call: TRBD1 (5 bases). The V end was cut by 4 bases, the J end by 6 bases, with 13 bases between. The CDR3 has 13 residues. Germline V gene data show CDR1 as SGHTA and CDR2 as FQGNSA. The CDR3 spells CASSSTATGEQYF. Written as DNA, the CDR3 is TGTGCCAGCAGCTCGACCGCCACAGGCGAGCAGTACTTC.

V is TRBV19 and J is TRBJ1-2; D perhaps matches TRBD1 (6 bases). Germline V gene lookup returns CDR1 LNHDA and CDR2 SQIVND (reference sequence). The CDR3 is made up of 14 amino acids. The germline V and J ends were trimmed by 10 bases and 4 bases, with 19 bases remaining between them. CDR3 bases: TGTGCCACCTCTGCCGGGACAAATCCCTATGGCTACACCTTC. Protein product: CATSAGTNPYGYTF.